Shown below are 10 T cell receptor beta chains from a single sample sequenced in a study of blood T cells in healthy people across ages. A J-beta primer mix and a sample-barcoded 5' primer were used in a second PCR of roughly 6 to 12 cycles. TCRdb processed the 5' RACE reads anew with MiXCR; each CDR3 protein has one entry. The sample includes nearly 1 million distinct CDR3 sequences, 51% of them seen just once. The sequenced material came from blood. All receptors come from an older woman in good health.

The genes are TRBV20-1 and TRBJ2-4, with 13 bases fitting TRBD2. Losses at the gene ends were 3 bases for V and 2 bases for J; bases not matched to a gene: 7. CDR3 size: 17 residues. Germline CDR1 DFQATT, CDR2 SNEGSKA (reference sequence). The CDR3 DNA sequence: TGCAGTGCTAGCCCGGGACTAGCGGGAACCTCCAAAAACATTCAGTACTTC. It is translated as CSASPGLAGTSKNIQYF.

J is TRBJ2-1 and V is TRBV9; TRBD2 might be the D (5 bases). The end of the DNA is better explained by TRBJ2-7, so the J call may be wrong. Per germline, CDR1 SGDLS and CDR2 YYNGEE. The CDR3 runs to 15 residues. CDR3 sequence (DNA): TGTGCCAGCAGCGTCGGCCCTAGCTCCTACAATGAGCAGTACTTC. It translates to CASSVGPSSYNEQYF.

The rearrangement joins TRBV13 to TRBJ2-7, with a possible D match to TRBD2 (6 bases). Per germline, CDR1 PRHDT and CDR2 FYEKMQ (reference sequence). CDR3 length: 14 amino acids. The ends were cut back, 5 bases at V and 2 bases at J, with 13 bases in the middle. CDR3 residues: CASSRRDLPYEQYF. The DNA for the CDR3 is TGTGCCAGCAGCCGCCGGGACTTGCCCTACGAGCAGTACTTC. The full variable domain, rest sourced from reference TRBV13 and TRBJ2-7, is AAGVIQSPRHLIKEKRETATLKCYPIPRHDTVYWYQQGPGQDPQFLISFYEKMQSDKGSIPDRFSAQQFSDYHSELNMSSLELGDSALYFCASSRRDLPYEQYFGPGTRLTVT.

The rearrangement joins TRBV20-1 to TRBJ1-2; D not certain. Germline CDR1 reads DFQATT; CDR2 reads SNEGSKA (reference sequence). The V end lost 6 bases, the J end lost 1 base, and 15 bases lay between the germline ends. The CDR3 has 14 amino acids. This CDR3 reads CSAPQSILNYGYTF. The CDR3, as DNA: TGCAGTGCACCCCAGTCAATCCTTAACTATGGCTACACCTTC.

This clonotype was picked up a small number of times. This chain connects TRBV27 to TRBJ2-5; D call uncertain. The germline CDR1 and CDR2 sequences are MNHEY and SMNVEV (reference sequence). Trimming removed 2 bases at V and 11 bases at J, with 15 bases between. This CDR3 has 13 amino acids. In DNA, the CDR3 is TGTGCCAGCAGTTTAATCAGCTACAATGAGCAGTACTTC. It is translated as CASSLISYNEQYF.

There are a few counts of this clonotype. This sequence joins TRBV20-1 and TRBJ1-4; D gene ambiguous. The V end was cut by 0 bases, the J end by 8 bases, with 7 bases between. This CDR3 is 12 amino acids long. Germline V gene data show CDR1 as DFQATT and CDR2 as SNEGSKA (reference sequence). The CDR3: CSAREDSEKLFF. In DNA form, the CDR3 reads TGCAGTGCTAGAGAGGATAGCGAAAAACTGTTTTTT.

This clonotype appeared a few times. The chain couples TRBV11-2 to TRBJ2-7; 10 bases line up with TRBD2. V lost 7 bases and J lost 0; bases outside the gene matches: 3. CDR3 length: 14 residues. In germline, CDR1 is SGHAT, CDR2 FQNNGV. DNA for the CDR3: TGTGCCAGCACCGGGACTAGCGCCTCCTACGAGCAGTACTTC. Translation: CASTGTSASYEQYF. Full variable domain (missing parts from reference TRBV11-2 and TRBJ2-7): EAGVAQSPRYKIIEKRQSVAFWCNPISGHATLYWYQQILGQGPKLLIQFQNNGVVDDSQLPKDRFSAERLKGVDSTLKIQPAKLEDSAVYLCASTGTSASYEQYFGPGTRLTVT.

The DNA of the CDR3 is TGTGCCAGCAGTGGGGTAAGAGGAGGGCCACCTGGGGCCAACGTCCTGACTTTC. This codes for CASSGVRGGPPGANVLTF. V usage is TRBV2 and J usage is TRBJ2-6; possibly TRBD2 for D (6 bases). Trimming removed 4 bases at V and 2 bases at J, with 18 bases between. Germline CDR1 and CDR2: SNHLY and FYNNEI. This CDR3 spans 18 amino acids.

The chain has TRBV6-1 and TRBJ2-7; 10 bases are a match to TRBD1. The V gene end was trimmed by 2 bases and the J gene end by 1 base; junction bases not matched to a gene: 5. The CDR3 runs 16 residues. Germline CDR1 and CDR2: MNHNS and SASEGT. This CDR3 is CASSELQDRGSYEQYF. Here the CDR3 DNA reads TGTGCCAGCAGTGAACTTCAGGACAGGGGGTCCTACGAGCAGTACTTC.

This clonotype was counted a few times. The CDR3 DNA follows: TGTGCCAGCAGCCCGAACCCCCTAGGGTTCACAGATACGCAGTATTTT. Translation gives CASSPNPLGFTDTQYF. The chain carries TRBV6-6 and TRBJ2-3; D is uncertain. V dropped 6 bases and J dropped 2 bases, with 18 bases sitting between them. The CDR3 has 16 residues. Per the germline V gene, CDR1 is MNHNY and CDR2 is SVGAGI (reference sequence).